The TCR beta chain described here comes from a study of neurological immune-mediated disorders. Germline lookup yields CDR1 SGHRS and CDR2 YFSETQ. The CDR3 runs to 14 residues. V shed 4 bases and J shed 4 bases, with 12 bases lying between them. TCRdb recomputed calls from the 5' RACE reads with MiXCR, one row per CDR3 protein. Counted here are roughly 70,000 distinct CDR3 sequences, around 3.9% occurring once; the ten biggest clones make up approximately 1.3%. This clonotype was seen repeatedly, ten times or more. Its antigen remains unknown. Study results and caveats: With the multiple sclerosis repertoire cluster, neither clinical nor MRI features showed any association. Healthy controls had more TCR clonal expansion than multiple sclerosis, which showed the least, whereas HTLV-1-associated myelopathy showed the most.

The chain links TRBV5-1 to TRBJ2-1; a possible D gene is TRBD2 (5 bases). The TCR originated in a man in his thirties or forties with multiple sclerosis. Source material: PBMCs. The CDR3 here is CASSPDSPYNEQFF. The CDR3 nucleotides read TGCGCCAGCAGCCCGGACTCTCCTTACAATGAGCAGTTCTTC. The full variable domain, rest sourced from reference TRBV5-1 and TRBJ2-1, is KAGVTQTPRYLIKTRGQQVTLSCSPISGHRSVSWYQQTPGQGLQFLFEYFSETQRNKGNFPGRFSGRQFSNSRSEMNVSTLELGDSALYLCASSPDSPYNEQFFGPGTRLTVL.